These T cell receptor beta chains were read from a single sample in a study of shared clonotypes between healthy human individuals. Profiled with immunoSEQ multiplex PCR; TCRdb holds only in-frame clones, not every one. This repertoire shows a few million clones, approximately 94% found once; its top ten account for 0.1% to 0.15%. Sequencing was carried out using naive CD4+ T cells sorted from blood. The receptors come from a man aged 18 to 29 in good health. Both conserved end residues are part of each CDR3. A D gene is named only where the DNA matches it firmly. Size values are once, few and many counts, or a class for expanded clones, and some rows have none.

-	TRBV5-1	TRBJ2-2	-	TGCGCCAGCAGCCTCATAGCGAACACCGGGGAGCTGTTTTTT	CASSLIANTGELFF
-	TRBV30	TRBJ1-5	-	TGTGCCTGGAGTGAGACCGGACGGGGGAGATATCAGCCCCAGCATTTT	CAWSETGRGRYQPQHF
-	TRBV6-6	TRBJ1-2	-	TGTGCCAGCAGTTACAGGGGGAGTAAAGAGGGCTACACCTTC	CASSYRGSKEGYTF
TRBD1	TRBV29-1	TRBJ2-1	-	TGCAGCGTACGGGACAGGGGGCACAATGAGCAGTTCTTC	CSVRDRGHNEQFF
TRBD1	TRBV13	TRBJ1-2	-	TGTGCCAGCAGCTTCCGGGACAGGGACCTTTATGGCTACACCTTC	CASSFRDRDLYGYTF
TRBD2	TRBV29-1	TRBJ2-5	once	TGCAGCGTTGGCGTCGGGGGGTTGTTGGACTGGCGCATGTACCAAGAGACCCAGTACTTC	CSVGVGGLLDWRMYQETQYF
-	TRBV6-5	TRBJ2-3	once	TGTGCCAGCAGGGTTGGAGGGGGTAGCACAGATACGCAGTATTTT	CASRVGGGSTDTQYF
-	TRBV6-1	TRBJ1-5	-	TGTGCCAGCAGTAGGCCCAATCAGCCCCAGCATTTT	CASSRPNQPQHF
TRBD1	TRBV6-1	TRBJ1-1	-	TGTGCCAGCAGTCTTACAGGGGGGTCTGAAGCTTTCTTT	CASSLTGGSEAFF
-	TRBV6-6	TRBJ2-7	-	TGTGCCAGCAGTTACTCCGGTCCTATGGGAGGCGAGCAGTACTTC	CASSYSGPMGGEQYF